This is a list of T cell receptor beta chains from one sample in a study of shared clonotypes between healthy human individuals. Libraries were prepared by immunoSEQ multiplex PCR; TCRdb keeps only in-frame clonotypes and omits some of them. The repertoire holds around 2.3 million clones, with approximately 94% as singletons. The sequenced sample consisted of naive CD4+ T cells sorted from blood. The receptor set was obtained from a man aged 18 to 30 in good health. The CDR3 runs from the conserved cysteine through the conserved F or W. A D gene is named only where the DNA matches it firmly. Clone size is not always given. Where it is, it says once, few, many or a class for expanded clones.

TRBJ1-2 NA NA TRBV6-1 TGTGCCAGCAGTGAAAATCCGGAGGGCCTCTATGGCTACACCTTC CASSENPEGLYGYTF
TRBJ1-2 NA NA TRBV10-3 TGTGCCATCAGTGTCAGGGCGGAGGATGGCTACACCTTC CAISVRAEDGYTF
TRBJ1-4 NA NA TRBV27 TGTGCCAGCAGTTTAAGGCGTAATGAAAAACTGTTTTTT CASSLRRNEKLFF
TRBJ1-1 TRBD1 once TRBV2 TGTGCCAGTCAGGGGGATCTGAACACTGAAGCTTTCTTT CASQGDLNTEAFF
TRBJ2-7 NA NA TRBV10-3 TGTGCCATCAGTGAGTTTGGGGGAGGCACCCCCTACGAGCAGTACTTC CAISEFGGGTPYEQYF
TRBJ2-3 TRBD1 once TRBV29-1 TGCAGCGTGGACAGGGGAAGAAATACGCAGTATTTT CSVDRGRNTQYF
TRBJ2-6 NA few TRBV6-5 TGTGCCAGCAGACAGATCTCTGGGGCCAACGTCCTGACTTTC CASRQISGANVLTF
TRBJ2-4 NA NA TRBV29-1 TGCAGCGTTGACGAGACCGGGAAAAACATTCAGTACTTC CSVDETGKNIQYF
TRBJ2-1 TRBD2 NA TRBV6-6 TGTGCCAGCAGTTACTCCGCGGGGGTCTCCTACAATGAGCAGTTCTTC CASSYSAGVSYNEQFF
TRBJ2-7 NA NA TRBV6-1 TGTGCCAGCACCCAACTTTGGGGGGACTACGAGCAGTACTTC CASTQLWGDYEQYF
TRBJ2-5 TRBD2 NA TRBV7-6 TGTGCCAGCAGCCGATACGGGGGGGTTGCGGAGACCCAGTACTTC CASSRYGGVAETQYF
TRBJ2-5 TRBD2 NA TRBV11-3 TGTGCCAGCAGCTTAGCAAGTGCGGGGGGGAGAGAGACCCAGTACTTC CASSLASAGGRETQYF
TRBJ2-3 NA NA TRBV2 TGTGCCAGCAGTGAAGCCACGCAGTATTTT CASSEATQYF
TRBJ1-1 NA NA TRBV4-1 TGCGCCAGCAGCCCCTTGGGCAGGAAAATGAACACTGAAGCTTTCTTT CASSPLGRKMNTEAFF
TRBJ1-6 NA once TRBV6-1 TGTGCCAGCAGTAAGGGACAAGACTATAATTCACCCCTCCACTTT CASSKGQDYNSPLHF
TRBJ2-1 NA NA TRBV30 TGTGCTCTTCAGGGGTTCGCTGTGGGCAATGAGCAGTTCTTC CALQGFAVGNEQFF
TRBJ2-6 NA NA TRBV6-6 TGTGCCAGCAGTTACTCTGGGGCCAACGTCCTGACTTTC CASSYSGANVLTF
TRBJ1-2 NA NA TRBV19 TGTGCCAGTAGCGAATGGGGTAACTATGGCTACACCTTC CASSEWGNYGYTF
TRBJ2-7 NA NA TRBV29-1 TGCAGCGTGATGGACGGCTATTCCTACGAGCAGTACTTC CSVMDGYSYEQYF
TRBJ1-1 NA NA TRBV18 TGTGCCAGCTCACTTTTCGCGACGGATATGAACACTGAAGCTTTCTTT CASSLFATDMNTEAFF
TRBJ2-1 NA NA TRBV19 TGTGCCAGTAGTACGGTAGGGGGGAAAAATGAGCAGTTCTTC CASSTVGGKNEQFF
TRBJ2-7 NA NA TRBV4-1 TGCGCCAGCAGCCAAGGATCGACGGGGACCTACGAGCAGTACTTC CASSQGSTGTYEQYF
TRBJ2-7 NA NA TRBV6-5 TGTGCCAGCAGTTACTCCCGCGGTCCCTACGAGCAGTACTTC CASSYSRGPYEQYF
TRBJ1-2 TRBD1 NA TRBV6-1 TGTGCCAGCAGGGGGACAGGGGACGGCTACACCTTC CASRGTGDGYTF
TRBJ2-7 TRBD2 once TRBV7-2 TGTGCCAGCAGCTTTCTAGCGGGAGGGCCCTACGAGCAGTACTTC CASSFLAGGPYEQYF
TRBJ2-3 TRBD1 NA TRBV18 TGTGCCAGCTCACCACTACTGACAGGGGCGAGCACAGATACGCAGTATTTT CASSPLLTGASTDTQYF
TRBJ1-4 NA NA TRBV5-1 TGCGCCAGCAGCTTAATGGTGGGGACTAATGAAAAACTGTTTTTT CASSLMVGTNEKLFF
TRBJ2-3 TRBD2 NA TRBV10-1 TGCGCCAGCAGTGAGTCCTCTCTGGGGACTAGCGGGAGAAATACGCAGTATTTT CASSESSLGTSGRNTQYF
TRBJ1-1 NA once TRBV20-1 TGCAGTGCTCCGGAGACTGAAGCTTTCTTT CSAPETEAFF
TRBJ1-1 NA NA TRBV4-3 TGCGCCAGCAGCCAGGGGTCCAGGAACACTGAAGCTTTCTTT CASSQGSRNTEAFF
TRBJ1-6 TRBD1 NA TRBV7-9 TGTGCCAGCAGCACAGGGGGGCCGATTAGCTCCTATAATTCACCCCTCCACTTT CASSTGGPISSYNSPLHF
TRBJ1-4 TRBD1 NA TRBV5-1 TGCGCCAGCAGCTTGGAGACAGGGTATTTTAAAAAACTGTTTTTT CASSLETGYFKKLFF
TRBJ1-4 TRBD1 NA TRBV14 TGTGCCAGCAGCCAAGTGGGACAGGGGGCAACTAATGAAAAACTGTTTTTT CASSQVGQGATNEKLFF
TRBJ1-2 NA few TRBV6-5 TGTGCCAGCAGTGTCGCGGGCCGCGGCTATGGCTACACCTTC CASSVAGRGYGYTF
TRBJ2-7 NA NA TRBV21-1 TGTGCCAGCAGCAACGACAGCCGGGTGGACGAGCAGTACTTC CASSNDSRVDEQYF
TRBJ2-2 TRBD2 once TRBV9 TGTGCCAGCAGCGCTACAGCGGGAATGAACACCGGGGAGCTGTTTTTT CASSATAGMNTGELFF
TRBJ2-1 TRBD1 once TRBV29-1 TGCAGCGCTTCGTTTGGGACAGGGATAGACAATGAGCAGTTCTTC CSASFGTGIDNEQFF
TRBJ1-2 NA NA TRBV19 TGTGCCAGTAGTAGAGAGTGGGACGATGGTGCCTATGGCTACACCTTC CASSREWDDGAYGYTF
TRBJ1-1 NA NA TRBV25-1 TGTGCCAGCAGTTCACCCGACGGGAACACTGAAGCTTTCTTT CASSSPDGNTEAFF
TRBJ1-5 TRBD1 NA TRBV6-1 TGTGCCAGCAGCAAGGGGGCCCTACAGCCCCAGCATTTT CASSKGALQPQHF